The present entry profiles one T cell receptor beta chain with its context. These data belong to a study of blood T cell repertoires in COVID-19. The wider study: Italy, Spain and the United States were the sources of the convalescent and acute COVID-19 samples. Sources were T cells, B-cell-depleted T cells, or PBMCs; the material itself was cDNA or gDNA.

Study processing details: Reference gene primers were amplified, and this amplification served to estimate nucleated cell counts. Repertoires were generated with immunoSEQ multiplex PCR, while TCRdb's copy carries only in-frame clones and drops some. V, J and clone size were drawn from that table, and D and trimming were deduced from the DNA. The data show 120,000 to 150,000 clones, approximately 80% seen once. Material: peripheral blood. The receptor was derived from a human donor in a cohort sampled during active COVID-19.

In DNA form, the CDR3 reads TGTGCCAGTAGTATAGACAGGGCTGGCACTGAAGCTTTCTTT. This translates into CASSIDRAGTEAFF. V usage is TRBV19 and J usage is TRBJ1-1; D possibly corresponds to TRBD1 (5 bases). The V end was cut by 0 bases, the J end by 4 bases, with 9 bases between. The CDR3 loop spans 14 amino acids. In germline, CDR1 is LNHDA, CDR2 SQIVND (reference sequence).